The TCR beta chain under discussion was sequenced for a study of blood T cell repertoires in COVID-19 (dated by TCRdb to 2018 to 2021). A note on the overall study: Samples from collaborators originated in the United States, Italy and Spain and spanned both the acute and convalescent phases of COVID-19. Samples came from the ongoing ImmuneRACE study (first 160 participants) plus 1,254 subjects from 6 global collaborators. The repertoires were made available in a free public database intended to serve as a resource for research on the immune response to SARS-CoV-2. The dataset comprised deeply sampled blood TCRbeta repertoires from subjects exposed to, actively infected with, or recovered from COVID-19. Where available, HLA class I and class II types were taken from metadata supplied by the sample provider and were not determined by assay-based typing. The sample metadata nearly always contained a de-identified subject ID, COVID-19 status, age in years and sex. The material from the prospective study consisted of cDNA or gDNA derived from T cells, B-cell-depleted T cells, or PBMCs. Results the study describes overall, beyond this receptor: Clinical and demographic metadata were provided uncurated, with the amount varying by source and participant.

Details on this clone: The antigen it recognizes is unknown. Per-nucleotide qualities are absent, and no much larger clonotype sits a single base away.

The immunoSEQ Assay, a bias-controlled multiplex PCR, was used to amplify TCRbeta CDR3 regions from genomic DNA. The source study handled its data this way. Within the assay, amplification of reference gene primers was used to estimate how many nucleated cells each sample contained. To quantify the absolute abundance of each unique TCRbeta CDR3 rearrangement, sequence reads were collapsed and filtered. Productive Simpson clonality was computed per sample as the square root of Simpson's diversity index over productive rearrangements. In TCRdb, the immuneACCESS table is reduced to in-frame sequences with V and J assigned. These tables do not hold every clone; where another copy was compared, an unresolved V gene accounts for under half, and the others remain unexplained. That table furnishes V, J and clone size, whereas the DNA furnished D and trimming. The sample table lists about 210,000 clones, around 84% of them with a count of one. Clones ranked in the top ten supply approximately 3% of the sample.

In the prospective study, participants were roughly 18 to 89 years old, resided in about two dozen geographic areas of the United States, and were enrolled through a virtual design. In the prospective study, participants were assigned to cohorts based on the clinical history participants reported in a screening survey and a study questionnaire. A participant counted as exposed if, within 2 weeks of entering the study, that participant had been in contact with someone who had a PCR-confirmed or clinician-diagnosed COVID-19 case. In the prospective study, mobile phlebotomists collected whole blood, serum and a nasopharyngeal or oropharyngeal swab from each participant. Participants in the prospective study had the option to provide additional blood draws and questionnaires over a roughly 2-month period. Blood samples from the prospective study were shipped frozen or at room temperature prior to DNA extraction.

From the germline V gene, CDR1 is SQVTM and CDR2 is ANQGSEA. Deletion took 6 bases off V and 4 bases off J, with a span of 12 bases between the germline ends. The CDR3 numbers 13 residues from cysteine through phenylalanine. CDR3 DNA is the only sequence kept; it has 39 bases, read in frame from the first base. The source is a woman in her twenties or thirties who had been exposed to COVID-19. The V and J segments used are TRBV29-1 and TRBJ1-4; no confident D gene assignment can be made. Input material: PBMCs or T cells enriched from blood (not recorded which). Here is the DNA: TGCAGCGTACTGGGGAGCCTTAATGAAAAACTGTTTTTT. This sequence encodes CSVLGSLNEKLFF.